Listed here is a single T cell receptor (beta chain). The table lists this clone with a count of one. No antigen is known for it. Base-call qualities are not available, and no considerably larger clone is one nucleotide away. TCRbeta CDR3 regions were amplified from genomic DNA using the immunoSEQ Assay, a bias-controlled multiplex PCR. The original methods were these. Nucleated cell counts per sample were estimated from amplification of reference gene primers within the assay. To quantify the absolute abundance of each unique TCRbeta CDR3 rearrangement, sequence reads were collapsed and filtered. For each sample, productive Simpson clonality was calculated by taking the square root of Simpson's diversity index across productive rearrangements. Here the immuneACCESS table is served through TCRdb, limited to in-frame sequences with V and J called. Missing clones are a known gap in these copies; in checked studies unresolved V genes cover under half, and the rest lacks a known reason. D and trimming come from the DNA, and the V and J calls and clone size come from that table. The sample records 95,000 to 110,000 clones, less than 90% of which are singletons. The ten largest clones add up to 6.2% of the sample.

Whole blood was collected in K2EDTA tubes by collaborating institutions according to the institutions' own protocols. For TCRbeta analysis, collaborator samples were shipped as frozen whole blood, as isolated PBMCs, or as DNA extracted from either sample type. The data originate from a study of blood T cell repertoires in COVID-19 (dated by TCRdb to the early 2020s). Some background on the complete study: Samples from collaborators originated in the United States, Italy and Spain and spanned both the acute and convalescent phases of COVID-19. The material from the prospective study consisted of cDNA or gDNA derived from T cells, B-cell-depleted T cells, or PBMCs. Nearly every sample came with metadata listing a de-identified subject ID, COVID-19 status, age in years and sex. Where HLA class I and class II types were available, the types were taken from metadata supplied by the sample provider, not from assay-based typing. The repertoires were made available in a free public database intended to serve as a resource for research on the immune response to SARS-CoV-2. Subjects who had been exposed to COVID-19, were actively infected with it, or had recovered from it provided the deeply sampled blood TCRbeta repertoires that made up the dataset. Samples came from the ongoing ImmuneRACE study (first 160 participants) plus 1,254 subjects from 6 global collaborators. What the research found in general, with its limitations: The amount of clinical and demographic metadata varied by source and participant and was provided uncurated.

Compared with germline, V lacks 0 bases and J lacks 0 bases; bases without a gene match: 10. CDR1 and CDR2 were assigned from the germline V gene as SGHRS and YFSETQ. From its cysteine to its phenylalanine, the CDR3 spans 20 amino acids. Only the CDR3 portion is preserved as DNA: 60 bases, with reading frame beginning at the first base. This clonotype originated in a human donor in a cohort sampled during active COVID-19. Input material: peripheral blood. The chain uses TRBV5-1 and TRBJ2-1, with TRBD2 matching 12 junction bases. The nucleotides read TGCGCCAGCAGCTTGGATCGTCGACTAGCGGGAGATCTCTCCTACAATGAGCAGTTCTTC. Its coded protein is CASSLDRRLAGDLSYNEQFF.